The 5 T cell receptor beta chains listed next were all sequenced from one sample in a study of cytomegalovirus exposure and HLA in healthy donors. Amplification used 60 Vbeta primers and 13 Jbeta primers. Profiled with immunoSEQ multiplex PCR; TCRdb holds only in-frame clones, not every one. The sample lists some 100,000 clones, approximately 80% occurring once. Sequencing was performed on PBMCs. The source of these receptors is a young woman in good health and CMV-seronegative.

In its sample, this clone was seen many times. The rearrangement uses TRBV6-4 and TRBJ2-3; 12 nucleotides agree with TRBD2. Germline CDR1 is MRHNA and CDR2 is SNTAGT. V dropped 5 bases and J dropped 4; count of bases not matched to a gene: 4. The CDR3 loop spans 15 amino acids. The CDR3 here is CASSRLAGAPDTQYF. CDR3 in DNA: TGTGCCAGCAGTCGACTAGCGGGAGCCCCAGATACGCAGTATTTT.

This clone was recorded once. The V and J genes are TRBV5-4 and TRBJ2-1; TRBD1 might be the D (6 bases). The CDR3 has 12 amino acids. Trimming took off 3 bases at V and 7 bases at J, with 8 bases between the two ends. The germline V gene encodes CDR1 SGHNT and CDR2 YYREEE (reference sequence). The CDR3: CASSSDRNEQFF. The CDR3 coding sequence is TGTGCCAGCAGCTCCGACAGGAATGAGCAGTTCTTC.

This chain links TRBV5-1 with TRBJ2-7; tentatively, D is TRBD1 (6 bases). With 0 bases removed from V and 3 bases from J, the gap between germline ends came to 13 bases. Germline values: CDR1 SGHRS, CDR2 YFSETQ. The CDR3 has 15 residues. CDR3: CASSLGPGQFYEQYF. CDR3 sequence (DNA): TGCGCCAGCAGCTTGGGCCCCGGACAGTTCTACGAGCAGTACTTC.

The chain combines TRBV5-8 with TRBJ2-3, with 7 bases that match TRBD2. The CDR3 extends over 16 amino acids. CDR1 is SGHTS, CDR2 YDEGEE, per germline. Germline trimming cut 4 bases from V and 0 bases from J; bases unmatched to any gene: 8. The CDR3 protein is CASSPGTITSTDTQYF. The CDR3 DNA reads TGTGCCAGCAGCCCCGGGACTATTACTAGCACAGATACGCAGTATTTT.

The V gene is TRBV27, the J gene TRBJ2-1, with 8 bases identical to TRBD1. J lost 8 bases, V lost 0 bases, and 6 bases had no gene match. This CDR3 spans 15 amino acids. Germline V lookup: CDR1 MNHEY, CDR2 SMNVEV (reference sequence). The CDR3: CASSLSRTGYDEQFF. In DNA form, the CDR3 reads TGTGCCAGCAGTTTATCCCGGACAGGGTACGATGAGCAGTTCTTC.